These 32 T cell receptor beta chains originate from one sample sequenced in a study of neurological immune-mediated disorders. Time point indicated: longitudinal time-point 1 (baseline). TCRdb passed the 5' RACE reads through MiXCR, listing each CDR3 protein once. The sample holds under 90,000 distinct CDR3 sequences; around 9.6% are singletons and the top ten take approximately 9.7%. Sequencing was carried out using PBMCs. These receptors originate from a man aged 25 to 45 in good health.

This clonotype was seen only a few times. This CDR3 reads CATSDPSGASTDTQYF. For the CDR3, the DNA is TGTGCCACCAGTGACCCTAGCGGGGCGAGCACAGATACGCAGTATTTT. The J gene is TRBJ2-3, the V gene TRBV24-1, with 9 bases identical to TRBD2. Germline CDR1 reads KGHDR; CDR2 reads SFDVKD. This CDR3 comprises 16 residues. V shed 4 bases and J 0 bases; nucleotides not matched to a gene: 4.

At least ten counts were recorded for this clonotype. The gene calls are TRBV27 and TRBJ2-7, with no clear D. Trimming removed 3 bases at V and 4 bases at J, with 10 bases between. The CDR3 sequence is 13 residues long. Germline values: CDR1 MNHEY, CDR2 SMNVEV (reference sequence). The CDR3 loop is CASSFRNPYEQYF. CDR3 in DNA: TGTGCCAGCAGTTTTAGGAACCCATACGAGCAGTACTTC.

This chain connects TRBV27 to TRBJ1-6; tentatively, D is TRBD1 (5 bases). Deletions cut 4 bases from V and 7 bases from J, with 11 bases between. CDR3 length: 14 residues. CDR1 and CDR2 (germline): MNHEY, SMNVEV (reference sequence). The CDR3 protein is CASSSPRDNSPLHF. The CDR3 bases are TGTGCCAGCAGTTCTCCCCGGGACAATTCACCCCTCCACTTT.

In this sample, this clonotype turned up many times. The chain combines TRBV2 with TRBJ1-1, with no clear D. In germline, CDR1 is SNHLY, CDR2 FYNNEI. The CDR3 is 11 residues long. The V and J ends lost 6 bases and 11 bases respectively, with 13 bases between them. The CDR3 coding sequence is TGTGCCAGCAGCCCCTTTAGAGGGGCTTTCTTT. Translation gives CASSPFRGAFF.

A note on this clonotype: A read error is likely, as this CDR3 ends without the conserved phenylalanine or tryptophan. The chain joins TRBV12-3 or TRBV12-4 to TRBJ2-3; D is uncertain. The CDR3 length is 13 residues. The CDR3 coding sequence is TGCGCCAGCAGTTTAGTTAGCACAGATACGCAGTATTAT. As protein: CASSLVSTDTQYY.

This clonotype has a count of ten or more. CDR3 in amino acids: CASSLGSGRQPQHF. The CDR3 DNA sequence: TGTGCCAGCAGTTTGGGGTCTGGGCGGCAGCCCCAGCATTTT. The chain joins TRBV12-3 or TRBV12-4 to TRBJ1-5; D remains ambiguous. The V gene lost 3 bases and the J gene lost 7 bases, with 13 bases spanning the gap. This CDR3 contains 14 residues.

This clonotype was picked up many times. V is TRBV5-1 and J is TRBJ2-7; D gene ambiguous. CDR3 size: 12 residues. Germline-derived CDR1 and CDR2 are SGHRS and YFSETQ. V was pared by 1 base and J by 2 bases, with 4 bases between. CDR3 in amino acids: CASSLSTYEQYF. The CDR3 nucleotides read TGCGCCAGCAGCTTGTCCACCTACGAGCAGTACTTC.

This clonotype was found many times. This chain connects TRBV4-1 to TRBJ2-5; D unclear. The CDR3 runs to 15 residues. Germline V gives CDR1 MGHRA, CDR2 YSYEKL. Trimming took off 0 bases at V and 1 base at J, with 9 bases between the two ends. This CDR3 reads CASSQERRIQETQYF. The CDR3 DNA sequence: TGCGCCAGCAGCCAAGAACGACGCATCCAAGAGACCCAGTACTTC.

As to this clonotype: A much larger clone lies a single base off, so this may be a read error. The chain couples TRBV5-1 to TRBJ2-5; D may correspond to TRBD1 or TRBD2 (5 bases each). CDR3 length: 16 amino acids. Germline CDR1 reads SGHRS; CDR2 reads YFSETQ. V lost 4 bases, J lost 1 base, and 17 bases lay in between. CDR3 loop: CASSTGTTPSQETQYF. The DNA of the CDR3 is TGCGCCAGCAGCACCGGGACCACCCCGTCCCAAGAGACCCAGTACTTC.

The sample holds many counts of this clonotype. Written as DNA, the CDR3 is TGCAGCGTTGGACAGGGGGATGAGCCCCAGCATTTT. This encodes CSVGQGDEPQHF. The chain joins TRBV29-1 to TRBJ1-5; 9 bases are shared with TRBD1. The CDR3 spans 12 residues. Germline loops: CDR1 SQVTM, CDR2 ANQGSEA. The J segment lost 8 bases and the V segment lost 4 bases, leaving 3 bases of the junction unmatched.

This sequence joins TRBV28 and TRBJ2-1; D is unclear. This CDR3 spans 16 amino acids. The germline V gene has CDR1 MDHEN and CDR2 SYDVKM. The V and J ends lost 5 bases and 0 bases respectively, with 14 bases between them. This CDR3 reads CASSITRMSSYNEQFF. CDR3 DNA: TGTGCCAGCAGTATCACCAGGATGAGCTCCTACAATGAGCAGTTCTTC.

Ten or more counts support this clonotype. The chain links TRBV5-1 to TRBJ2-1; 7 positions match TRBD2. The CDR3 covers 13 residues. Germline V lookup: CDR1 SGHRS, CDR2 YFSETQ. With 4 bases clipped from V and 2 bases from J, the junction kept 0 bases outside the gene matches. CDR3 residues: CASSSGAYNEQFF. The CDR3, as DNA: TGCGCCAGCAGCAGCGGGGCCTACAATGAGCAGTTCTTC.

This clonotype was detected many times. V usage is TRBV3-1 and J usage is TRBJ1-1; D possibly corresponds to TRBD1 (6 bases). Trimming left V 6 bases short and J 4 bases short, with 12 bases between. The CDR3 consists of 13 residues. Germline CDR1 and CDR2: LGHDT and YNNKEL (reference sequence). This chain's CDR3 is CASRKGGGTEAFF. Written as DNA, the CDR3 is TGTGCCAGCAGGAAAGGGGGTGGCACTGAAGCTTTCTTT.

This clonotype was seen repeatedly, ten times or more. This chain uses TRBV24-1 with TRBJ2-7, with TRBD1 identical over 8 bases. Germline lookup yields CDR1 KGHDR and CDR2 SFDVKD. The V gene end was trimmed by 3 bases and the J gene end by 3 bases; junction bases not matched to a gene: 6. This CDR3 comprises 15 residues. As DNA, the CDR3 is TGTGCCACCAGTGATCCCGACAGGGGCAACTACGAGCAGTACTTC. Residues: CATSDPDRGNYEQYF.

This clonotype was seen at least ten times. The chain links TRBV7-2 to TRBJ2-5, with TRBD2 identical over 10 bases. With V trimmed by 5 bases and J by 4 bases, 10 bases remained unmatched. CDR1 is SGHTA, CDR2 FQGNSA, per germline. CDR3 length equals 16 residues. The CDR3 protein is CASSRPPSGRSETQYF. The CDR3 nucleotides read TGTGCCAGCAGCCGCCCTCCTAGCGGGAGATCAGAGACCCAGTACTTC.

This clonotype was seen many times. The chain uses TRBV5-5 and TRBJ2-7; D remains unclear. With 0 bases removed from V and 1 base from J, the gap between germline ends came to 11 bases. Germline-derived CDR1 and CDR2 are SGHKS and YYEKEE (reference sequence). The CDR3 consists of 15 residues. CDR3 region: CASSLAFSPSYEQYF. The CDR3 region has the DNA TGTGCCAGCAGCTTGGCCTTTTCCCCATCCTACGAGCAGTACTTC. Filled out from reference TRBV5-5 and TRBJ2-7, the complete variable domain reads DAGVTQSPTHLIKTRGQQVTLRCSPISGHKSVSWYQQVLGQGPQFIFQYYEKEERGRGNFPDRFSARQFPNYSSELNVNALLLGDSALYLCASSLAFSPSYEQYFGPGTRLTVT.

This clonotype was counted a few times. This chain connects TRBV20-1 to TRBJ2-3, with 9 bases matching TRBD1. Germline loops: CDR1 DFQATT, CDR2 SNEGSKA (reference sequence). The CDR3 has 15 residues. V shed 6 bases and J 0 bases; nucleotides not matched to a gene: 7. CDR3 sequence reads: CSAGYRGRSTDTQYF. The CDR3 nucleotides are TGCAGTGCGGGATACAGGGGGCGTAGCACAGATACGCAGTATTTT.

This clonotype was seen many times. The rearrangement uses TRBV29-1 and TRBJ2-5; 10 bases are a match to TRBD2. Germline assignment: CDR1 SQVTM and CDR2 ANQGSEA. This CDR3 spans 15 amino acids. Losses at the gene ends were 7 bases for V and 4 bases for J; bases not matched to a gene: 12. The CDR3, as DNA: TGCAGCGCCGCCCCGAGCGGGAGGGCCACAGAGACCCAGTACTTC. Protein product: CSAAPSGRATETQYF.

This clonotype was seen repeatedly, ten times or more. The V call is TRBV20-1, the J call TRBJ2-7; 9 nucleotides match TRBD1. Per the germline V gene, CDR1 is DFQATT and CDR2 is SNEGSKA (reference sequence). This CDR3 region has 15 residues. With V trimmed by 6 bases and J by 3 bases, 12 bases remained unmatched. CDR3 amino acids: CSAPSPGQGGYEQYF. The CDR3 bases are TGCAGTGCACCGAGTCCGGGACAGGGTGGCTACGAGCAGTACTTC.

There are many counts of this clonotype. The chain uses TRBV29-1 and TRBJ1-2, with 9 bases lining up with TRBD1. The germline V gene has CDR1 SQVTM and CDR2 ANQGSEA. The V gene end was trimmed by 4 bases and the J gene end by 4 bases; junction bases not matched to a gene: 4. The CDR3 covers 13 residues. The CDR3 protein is CSVVGTGPYGYTF. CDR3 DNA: TGCAGCGTTGTAGGGACAGGGCCCTATGGCTACACCTTC.

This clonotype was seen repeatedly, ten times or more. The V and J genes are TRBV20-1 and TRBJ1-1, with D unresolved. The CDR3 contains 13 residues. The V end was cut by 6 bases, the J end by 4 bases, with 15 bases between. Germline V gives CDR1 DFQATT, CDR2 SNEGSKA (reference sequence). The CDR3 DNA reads TGCAGTGCCGACGAGCTCAGCTCCACTGAAGCTTTCTTT. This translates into CSADELSSTEAFF.

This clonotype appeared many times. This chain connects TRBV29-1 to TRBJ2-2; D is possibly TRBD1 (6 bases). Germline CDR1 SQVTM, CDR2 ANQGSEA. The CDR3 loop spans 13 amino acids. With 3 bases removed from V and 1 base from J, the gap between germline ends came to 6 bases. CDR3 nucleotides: TGCAGCGTTGAGACAGGGAACACCGGGGAGCTGTTTTTT. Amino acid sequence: CSVETGNTGELFF.

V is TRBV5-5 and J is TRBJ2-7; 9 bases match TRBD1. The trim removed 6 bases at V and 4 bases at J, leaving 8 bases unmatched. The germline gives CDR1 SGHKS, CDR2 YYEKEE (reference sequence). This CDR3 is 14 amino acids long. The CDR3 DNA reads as TGTGCCAGCAACTTTTTGACAGGGGGGTACGAGCAGTACTTC. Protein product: CASNFLTGGYEQYF.

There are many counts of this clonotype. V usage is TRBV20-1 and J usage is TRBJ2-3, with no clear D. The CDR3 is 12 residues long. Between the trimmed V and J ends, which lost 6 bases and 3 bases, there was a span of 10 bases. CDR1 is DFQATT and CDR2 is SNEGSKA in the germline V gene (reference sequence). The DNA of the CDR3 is TGCAGTGCGGAGAAGGGAACAGATACGCAGTATTTT. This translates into CSAEKGTDTQYF.

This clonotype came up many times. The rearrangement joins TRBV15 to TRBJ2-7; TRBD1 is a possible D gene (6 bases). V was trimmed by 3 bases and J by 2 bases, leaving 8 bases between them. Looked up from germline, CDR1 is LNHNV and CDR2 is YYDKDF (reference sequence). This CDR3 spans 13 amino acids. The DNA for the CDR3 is TGTGCCACCAGCAGGAGGGACACCTACGAGCAGTACTTC. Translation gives CATSRRDTYEQYF.

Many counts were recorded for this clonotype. The CDR3 DNA sequence: TGTGCCAGCAGCTTCCGTACTAGCGGTAATAAGAGCTCCTACGAGCAGTACTTC. Translation gives CASSFRTSGNKSSYEQYF. This chain connects TRBV7-2 to TRBJ2-7; 8 bases agree with TRBD2. The germline V gene encodes CDR1 SGHTA and CDR2 FQGNSA. The CDR3 extends over 18 amino acids. J gave up 0 bases and V 3 bases, and 13 bases lay outside the gene matches. Using reference TRBV7-2 and TRBJ2-7 for the parts outside the CDR3, the full variable domain is GAGVSQSPSNKVTEKGKDVELRCDPISGHTALYWYRQSLGQGLEFLIYFQGNSAPDKSGLPSDRFSAERTGGSVSTLTIQRTQQEDSAVYLCASSFRTSGNKSSYEQYFGPGTRLTVT.

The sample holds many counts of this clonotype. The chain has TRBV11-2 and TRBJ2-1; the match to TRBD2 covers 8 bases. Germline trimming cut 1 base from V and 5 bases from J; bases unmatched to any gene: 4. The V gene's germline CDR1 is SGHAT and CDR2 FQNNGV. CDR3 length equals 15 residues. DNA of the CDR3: TGTGCCAGCAGCTTAGCGGGAGGGCCGGACAATGAGCAGTTCTTC. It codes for CASSLAGGPDNEQFF. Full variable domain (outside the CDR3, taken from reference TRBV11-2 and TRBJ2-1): EAGVAQSPRYKIIEKRQSVAFWCNPISGHATLYWYQQILGQGPKLLIQFQNNGVVDDSQLPKDRFSAERLKGVDSTLKIQPAKLEDSAVYLCASSLAGGPDNEQFFGPGTRLTVL.

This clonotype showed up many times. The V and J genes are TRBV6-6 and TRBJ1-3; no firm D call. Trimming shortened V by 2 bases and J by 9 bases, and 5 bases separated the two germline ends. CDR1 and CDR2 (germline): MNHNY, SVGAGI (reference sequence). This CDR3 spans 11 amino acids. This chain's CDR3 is CASSYEFTIYF. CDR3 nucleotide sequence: TGTGCCAGCAGTTACGAGTTCACCATATATTTT.

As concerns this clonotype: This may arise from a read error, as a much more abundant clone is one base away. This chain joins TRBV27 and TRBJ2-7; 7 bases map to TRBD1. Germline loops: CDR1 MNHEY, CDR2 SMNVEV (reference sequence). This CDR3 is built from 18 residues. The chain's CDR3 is CSSSLSVKGARISHEQYF. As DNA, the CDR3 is TGTTCCAGCAGTTTATCGGTTAAGGGGGCGAGAATCTCCCACGAGCAGTACTTC.

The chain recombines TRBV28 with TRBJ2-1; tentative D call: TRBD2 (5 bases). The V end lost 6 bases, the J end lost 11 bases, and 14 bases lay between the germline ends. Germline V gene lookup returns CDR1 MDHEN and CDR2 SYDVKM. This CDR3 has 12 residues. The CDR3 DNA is TGTGCCAGCAGCGACCCATCGGGGAAGCAGTTCTTC. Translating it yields CASSDPSGKQFF.

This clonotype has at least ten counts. The CDR3 spells CASSLANYEQYF. The CDR3, as DNA: TGTGCCAGCAGCTTGGCAAACTACGAGCAGTACTTC. The V and J genes are TRBV5-5 and TRBJ2-7; no reliable D call. Germline lookup yields CDR1 SGHKS and CDR2 YYEKEE (reference sequence). This CDR3 comprises 12 residues. Trimming pared 0 bases from V and 3 bases from J, leaving 4 bases between.

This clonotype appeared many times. The CDR3 nucleotides read TGCAGTGCTAGAGATCCTCGGCAGAGCTCCTACGAGCAGTACTTC. Its translation is CSARDPRQSSYEQYF. V gene TRBV20-1 combines with J gene TRBJ2-7, with D unclear. Per germline, CDR1 DFQATT and CDR2 SNEGSKA (reference sequence). This CDR3 is built from 15 residues. V lost 0 bases to trimming and J lost 0 bases, with 12 bases between them.